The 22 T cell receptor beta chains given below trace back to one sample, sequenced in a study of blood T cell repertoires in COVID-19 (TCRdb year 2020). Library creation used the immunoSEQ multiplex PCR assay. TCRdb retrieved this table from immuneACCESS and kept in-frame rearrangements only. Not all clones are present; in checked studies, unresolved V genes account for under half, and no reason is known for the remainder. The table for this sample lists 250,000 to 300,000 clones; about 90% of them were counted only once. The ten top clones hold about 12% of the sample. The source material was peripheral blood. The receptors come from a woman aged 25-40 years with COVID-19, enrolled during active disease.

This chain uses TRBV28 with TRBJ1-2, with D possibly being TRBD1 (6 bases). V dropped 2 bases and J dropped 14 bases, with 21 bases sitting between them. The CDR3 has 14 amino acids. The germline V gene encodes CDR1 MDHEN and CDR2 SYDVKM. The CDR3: CASSLPAQGRVNTF. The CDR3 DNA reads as TGTGCCAGCAGTTTACCCGCCCAGGGGAGGGTAAATACCTTC.

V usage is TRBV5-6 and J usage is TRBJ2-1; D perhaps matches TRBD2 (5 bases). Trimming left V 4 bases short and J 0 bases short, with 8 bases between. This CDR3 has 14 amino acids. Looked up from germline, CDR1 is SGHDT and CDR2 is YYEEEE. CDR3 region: CASSEGRSYNEQFF. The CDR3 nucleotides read TGTGCCAGCAGCGAGGGCCGCTCCTACAATGAGCAGTTCTTC.

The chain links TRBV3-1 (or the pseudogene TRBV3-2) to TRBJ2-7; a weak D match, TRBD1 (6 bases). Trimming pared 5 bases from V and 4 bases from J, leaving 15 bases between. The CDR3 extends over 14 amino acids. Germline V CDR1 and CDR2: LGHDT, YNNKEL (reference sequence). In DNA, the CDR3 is TGTGCCAGCAGCGACCCAGGGGTTGGGTACGAGCAGTACTTC. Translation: CASSDPGVGYEQYF.

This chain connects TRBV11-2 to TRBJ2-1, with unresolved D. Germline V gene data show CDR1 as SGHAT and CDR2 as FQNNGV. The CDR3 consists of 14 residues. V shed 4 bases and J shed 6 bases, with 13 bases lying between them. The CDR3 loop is CASSYTSPGNEQFF. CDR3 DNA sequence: TGTGCCAGCAGCTACACTTCCCCGGGCAATGAGCAGTTCTTC.

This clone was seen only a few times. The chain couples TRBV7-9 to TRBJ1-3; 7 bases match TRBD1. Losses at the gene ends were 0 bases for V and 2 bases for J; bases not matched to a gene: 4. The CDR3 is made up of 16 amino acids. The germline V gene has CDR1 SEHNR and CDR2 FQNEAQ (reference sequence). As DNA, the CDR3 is TGTGCCAGCAGCTTAGCACCGACAGGGCCTGGAAACACCATATATTTT. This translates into CASSLAPTGPGNTIYF.

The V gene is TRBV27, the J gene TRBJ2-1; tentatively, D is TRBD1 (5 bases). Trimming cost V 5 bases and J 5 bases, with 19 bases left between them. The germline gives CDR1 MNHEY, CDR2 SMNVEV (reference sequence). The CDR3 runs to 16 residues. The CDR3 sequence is CASSPLTEASHNEQFF. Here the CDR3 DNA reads TGTGCCAGCAGTCCCTTGACAGAGGCCTCTCACAATGAGCAGTTCTTC.

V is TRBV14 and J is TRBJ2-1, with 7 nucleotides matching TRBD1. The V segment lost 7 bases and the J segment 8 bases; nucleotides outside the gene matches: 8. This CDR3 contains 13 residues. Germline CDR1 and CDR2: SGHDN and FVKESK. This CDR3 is CASTPRGRDEQFF. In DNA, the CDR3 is TGTGCCAGCACCCCAAGGGGGCGGGATGAGCAGTTCTTC.

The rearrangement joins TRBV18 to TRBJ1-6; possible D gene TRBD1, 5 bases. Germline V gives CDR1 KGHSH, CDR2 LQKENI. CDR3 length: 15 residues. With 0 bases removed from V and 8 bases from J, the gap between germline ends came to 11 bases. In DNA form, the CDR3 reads TGTGCCAGCTCACCACCGTCTGGGGGGTATTCACCCCTCCACTTT. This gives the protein CASSPPSGGYSPLHF.

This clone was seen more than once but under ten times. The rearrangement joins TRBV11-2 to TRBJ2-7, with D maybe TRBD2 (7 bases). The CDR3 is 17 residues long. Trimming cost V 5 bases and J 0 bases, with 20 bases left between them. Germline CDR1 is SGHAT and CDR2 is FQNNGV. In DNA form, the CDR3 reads TGTGCCAGCAGCCCCATTAATCGGGGGGCATCCTCCTACGAGCAGTACTTC. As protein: CASSPINRGASSYEQYF. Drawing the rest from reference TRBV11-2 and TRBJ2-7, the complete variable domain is EAGVAQSPRYKIIEKRQSVAFWCNPISGHATLYWYQQILGQGPKLLIQFQNNGVVDDSQLPKDRFSAERLKGVDSTLKIQPAKLEDSAVYLCASSPINRGASSYEQYFGPGTRLTVT.

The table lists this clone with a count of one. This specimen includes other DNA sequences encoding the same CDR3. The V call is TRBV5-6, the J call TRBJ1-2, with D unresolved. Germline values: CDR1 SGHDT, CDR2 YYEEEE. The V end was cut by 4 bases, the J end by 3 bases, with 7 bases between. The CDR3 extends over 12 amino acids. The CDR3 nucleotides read TGTGCCAGCAGCCCGGGAGACTATGGCTACACCTTC. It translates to CASSPGDYGYTF.

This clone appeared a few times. The CDR3 region has the DNA TGTGCCAGCAGCCAGGTCCAGACAGGGGAGCAGTACTTC. Its translation is CASSQVQTGEQYF. The genes are TRBV14 and TRBJ2-7; 7 positions agree with TRBD1. Germline lookup yields CDR1 SGHDN and CDR2 FVKESK. There are 13 residues in the CDR3. The J segment lost 7 bases and the V segment lost 3 bases, leaving 6 bases of the junction unmatched.

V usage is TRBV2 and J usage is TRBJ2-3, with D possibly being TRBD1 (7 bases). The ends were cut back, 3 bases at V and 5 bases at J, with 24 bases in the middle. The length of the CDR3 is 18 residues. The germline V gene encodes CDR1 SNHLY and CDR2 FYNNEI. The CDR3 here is CASSESGARGKKRDTQYF. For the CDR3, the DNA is TGTGCCAGCAGTGAGTCGGGGGCCAGGGGGAAGAAAAGAGATACGCAGTATTTT.

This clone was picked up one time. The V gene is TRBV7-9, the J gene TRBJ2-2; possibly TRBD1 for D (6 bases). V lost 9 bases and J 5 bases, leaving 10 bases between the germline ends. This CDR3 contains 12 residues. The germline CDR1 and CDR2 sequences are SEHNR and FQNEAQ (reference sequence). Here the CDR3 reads CARVTGTGELFF. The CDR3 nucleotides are TGTGCCAGAGTGACAGGAACCGGGGAGCTGTTTTTT. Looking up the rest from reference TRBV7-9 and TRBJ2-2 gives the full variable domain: DTGVSQNPRHKITKRGQNVTFRCDPISEHNRLYWYRQTLGQGPEFLTYFQNEAQLEKSRLLSDRFSAERPKGSFSTLEIQRTEQGDSAMYLCARVTGTGELFFGEGSRLTVL.

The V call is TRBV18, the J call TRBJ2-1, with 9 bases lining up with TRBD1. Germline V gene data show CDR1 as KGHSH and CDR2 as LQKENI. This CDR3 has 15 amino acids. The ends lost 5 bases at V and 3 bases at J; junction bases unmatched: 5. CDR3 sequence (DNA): TGTGCCAGCTCAGAGGGACAGGGAATCTACAATGAGCAGTTCTTC. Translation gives CASSEGQGIYNEQFF.

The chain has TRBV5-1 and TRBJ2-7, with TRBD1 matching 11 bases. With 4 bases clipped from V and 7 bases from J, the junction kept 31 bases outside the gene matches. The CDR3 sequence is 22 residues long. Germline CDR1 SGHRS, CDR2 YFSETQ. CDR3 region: CASSAGDRGYSPTVFYEGEQYF. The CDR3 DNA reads TGCGCCAGCAGCGCAGGGGACAGGGGGTACTCACCCACCGTGTTCTACGAAGGGGAGCAGTACTTC.

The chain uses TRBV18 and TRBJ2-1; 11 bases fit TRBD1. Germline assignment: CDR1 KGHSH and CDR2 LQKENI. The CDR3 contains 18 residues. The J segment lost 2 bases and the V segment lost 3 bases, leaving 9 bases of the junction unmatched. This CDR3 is CASSPLTRTGGAYNEQFF. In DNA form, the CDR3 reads TGTGCCAGCTCACCCCTAACAAGGACAGGGGGCGCCTACAATGAGCAGTTCTTC.

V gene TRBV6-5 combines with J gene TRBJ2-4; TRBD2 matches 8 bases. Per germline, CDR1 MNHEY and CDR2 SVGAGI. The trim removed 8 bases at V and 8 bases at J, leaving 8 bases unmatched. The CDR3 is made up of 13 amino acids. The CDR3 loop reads CASGSAGGHIQYF. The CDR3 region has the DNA TGTGCCAGCGGGTCGGCGGGGGGCCACATTCAGTACTTC.

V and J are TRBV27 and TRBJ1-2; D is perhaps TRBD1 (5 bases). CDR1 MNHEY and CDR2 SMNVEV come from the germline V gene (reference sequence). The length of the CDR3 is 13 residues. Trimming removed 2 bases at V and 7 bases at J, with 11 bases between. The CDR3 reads CASSLVQGGGYTF. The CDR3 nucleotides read TGTGCCAGCAGTTTAGTCCAGGGCGGTGGCTACACCTTC.

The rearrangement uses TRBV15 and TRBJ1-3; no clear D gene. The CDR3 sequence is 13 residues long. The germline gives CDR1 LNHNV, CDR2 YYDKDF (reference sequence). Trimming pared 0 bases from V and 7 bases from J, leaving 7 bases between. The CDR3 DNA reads TGTGCCACCAGCAGAGAACAGCCCAACACCATATATTTT. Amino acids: CATSREQPNTIYF.

The DNA of the CDR3 is TGTGCCAGCAGCTTGGGGGCAGGGGAAGGTGAAGCTTTCTTT. This encodes CASSLGAGEGEAFF. The chain carries TRBV5-4 and TRBJ1-1; D may be TRBD1 (6 bases). V was trimmed by 0 bases and J by 7 bases, leaving 13 bases between them. Germline CDR1 SGHNT, CDR2 YYREEE (reference sequence). The CDR3 runs 14 residues.

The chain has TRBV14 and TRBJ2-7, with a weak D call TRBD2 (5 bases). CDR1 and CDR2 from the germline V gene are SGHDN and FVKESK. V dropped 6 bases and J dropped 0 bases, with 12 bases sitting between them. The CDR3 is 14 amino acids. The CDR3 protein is CASSARRSSYEQYF. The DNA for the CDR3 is TGTGCCAGCAGTGCCCGGAGGTCCTCCTACGAGCAGTACTTC.

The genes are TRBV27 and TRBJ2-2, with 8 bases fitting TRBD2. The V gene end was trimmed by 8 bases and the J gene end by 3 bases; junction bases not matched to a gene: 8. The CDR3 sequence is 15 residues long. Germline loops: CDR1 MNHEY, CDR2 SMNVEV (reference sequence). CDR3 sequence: CASGGAGGYTGELFF. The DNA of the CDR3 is TGTGCCAGCGGGGGTGCGGGGGGCTACACCGGGGAGCTGTTTTTT.